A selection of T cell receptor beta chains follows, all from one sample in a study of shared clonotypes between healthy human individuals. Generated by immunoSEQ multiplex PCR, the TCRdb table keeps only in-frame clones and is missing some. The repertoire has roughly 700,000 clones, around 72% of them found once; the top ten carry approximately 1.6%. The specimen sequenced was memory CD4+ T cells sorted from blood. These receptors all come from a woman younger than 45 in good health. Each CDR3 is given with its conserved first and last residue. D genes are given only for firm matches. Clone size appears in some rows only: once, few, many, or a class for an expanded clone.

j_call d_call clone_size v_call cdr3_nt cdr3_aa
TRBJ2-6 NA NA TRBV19 TGTGCCAGTAGAACAGGATACTCTGGGGCCAACGTCCTGACTTTC CASRTGYSGANVLTF
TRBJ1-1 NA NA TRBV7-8 TGTGCCAGCAGCAGGGGGATGAACACTGAAGCTTTCTTT CASSRGMNTEAFF
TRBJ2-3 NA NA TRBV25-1 TGTGCCAGCAGGCCCGGGGGTAGCACAGATACGCAGTATTTT CASRPGGSTDTQYF
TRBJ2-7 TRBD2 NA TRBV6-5 TGTGCCAGCAGTCAAGTAGCGGGAGCGAGGGAGCAGTACTTC CASSQVAGAREQYF
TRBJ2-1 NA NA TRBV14 TGTGCCAGCAGCCCAGGGATTCTCCAGTACAATGAGCAGTTCTTC CASSPGILQYNEQFF
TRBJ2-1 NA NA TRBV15 TGTGCCACCAGCCCGGGCCCACACGCTTCCACTTACAATGAGCAGTTCTTC CATSPGPHASTYNEQFF
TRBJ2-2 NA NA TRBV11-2 TGTGCCAGCAGCTTGTTTCCTCAGGGAAAGAACACCGGGGAGCTGTTTTTT CASSLFPQGKNTGELFF
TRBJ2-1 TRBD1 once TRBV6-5 TGTGCCAGCAGTTACCAGGGGGTCCACAATGAGCAGTTCTTC CASSYQGVHNEQFF
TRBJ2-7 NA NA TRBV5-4 TGTGCCAGCAGCTTGGAGGGGTTTGGGAACGAGCAGTACTTC CASSLEGFGNEQYF
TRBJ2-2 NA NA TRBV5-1 TGCGCCAGCAGCTTGGAATCCATCGGGACCGGGGAGCTGTTTTTT CASSLESIGTGELFF
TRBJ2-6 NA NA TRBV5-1 TGCGCCAGCAGCGTCGGGACCTTTAGCTCTGGGGCCAACGTCCTGACTTTC CASSVGTFSSGANVLTF
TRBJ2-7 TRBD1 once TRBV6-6 TGTGCCAGCAGTAAGGACAGGGTTTCCTACGAGCAGTACTTC CASSKDRVSYEQYF
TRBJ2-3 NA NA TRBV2 TGTGCCAGCAATTTCGGGAGCACAGATACGCAGTATTTT CASNFGSTDTQYF
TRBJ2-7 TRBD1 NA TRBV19 TGTGCCAGTAGTATTATTCCAGGGGGCCACGAGCAGTACTTC CASSIIPGGHEQYF